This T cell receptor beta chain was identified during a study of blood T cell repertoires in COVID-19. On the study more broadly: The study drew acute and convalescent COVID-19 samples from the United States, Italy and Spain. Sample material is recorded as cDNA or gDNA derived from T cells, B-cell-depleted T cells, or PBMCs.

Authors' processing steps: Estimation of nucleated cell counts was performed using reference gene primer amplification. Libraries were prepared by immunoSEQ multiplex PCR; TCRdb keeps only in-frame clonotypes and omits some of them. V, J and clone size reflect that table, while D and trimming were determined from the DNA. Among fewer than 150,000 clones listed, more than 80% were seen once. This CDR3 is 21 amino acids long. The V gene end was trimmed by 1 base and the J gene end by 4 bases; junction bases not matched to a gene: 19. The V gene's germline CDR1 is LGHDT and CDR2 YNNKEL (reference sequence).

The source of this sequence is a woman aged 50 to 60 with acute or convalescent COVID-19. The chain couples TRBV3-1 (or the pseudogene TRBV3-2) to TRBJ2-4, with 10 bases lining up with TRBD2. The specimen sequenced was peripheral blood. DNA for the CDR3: TGTGCCAGCAGCCAAGGTGTTTGGGCTAGCGGGGGATTGGGGGGAAAAAACATTCAGTACTTC. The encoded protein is CASSQGVWASGGLGGKNIQYF.